This T cell receptor (beta chain) was recovered during a study of beta chain features in type 1 diabetes. Study at large: There were approximately 100,000,000 sorted cells examined across all samples. Study outcomes and limitations: Across all four CD4+ subsets, people with type 1 diabetes showed modestly shorter TCRB CDR3s. Among type 1 diabetes patients, VDJ junctions had fewer insertions and more deletions.

Remarks on this clone: Its antigen is unidentified.

Expressed TCRB transcripts were sequenced because the entire RNA isolate underwent reverse transcription. Clones were read by immunoSEQ multiplex PCR, and TCRdb kept only the in-frame ones, dropping some. The data show around 260,000 clones, with roughly 22% seen just once and approximately 0.029% held by the top ten. CD4+ naive, central memory, regulatory and stem cell-like memory subsets were isolated by sorting on CD45RO/CCR7/CD25/CD127/CD95/CD27. Germline V gene sequence: CDR1 SGHTA, CDR2 FQGNSA. The CDR3 is made up of 14 amino acids. The germline V and J ends were trimmed by 3 bases and 7 bases, with 16 bases remaining between them.

The chain recombines TRBV7-2 with TRBJ2-7, with D perhaps matching TRBD2 (6 bases). The sequence derives from a woman in her 40s with type 1 diabetes. The sequencing sample was made of naive CD4+ T cells from blood. In DNA form, the CDR3 reads TGTGCCAGCAGCTTCCCTCTACTAGCTGGTGAGCAGTACTTC. Its protein is CASSFPLLAGEQYF.